The sequence of this T cell receptor (beta chain) was determined in a study of blood T cell repertoires in COVID-19. At the level of the study: COVID-19 samples, acute and convalescent, were from the United States, Italy and Spain. T cells, B-cell-depleted T cells, or PBMCs supplied cDNA or gDNA.

With 4 bases removed from V and 8 bases from J, the gap between germline ends came to 15 bases. Germline-derived CDR1 and CDR2 are SGHRS and YFSETQ. The CDR3 runs 13 residues. The authors' processing: Scientists estimated how many nucleated cells there were by amplifying reference gene primers. Assay used: immunoSEQ multiplex PCR; TCRdb lists only in-frame clones, some missing. D and trimming were read from the DNA, whereas the V and J calls and clone size are those reported in that table. The sample records some 57,000 clones, nearly 90% being singletons. The sequenced sample was peripheral blood. This sequence was found in a man aged 55 to 69 with active COVID-19. This chain connects TRBV5-1 to TRBJ1-2; D gene ambiguous. Here the CDR3 DNA reads TGCGCCAGCAGCCCGGCCCCGCGGGAAGGCTACACCTTC. As protein: CASSPAPREGYTF.